This paragraph reports one T cell receptor beta chain. The antigen it recognizes is unknown. No per-base quality is available; no much larger clone lies one base away. The data were taken from a study of T cell changes during pregnancy in multiple sclerosis (dated by TCRdb to the late 2010s). In terms of the full investigation: In women with multiple sclerosis, the researchers looked at how the T cell repertoire shifted as pregnancy progressed.

The CDR1 and CDR2 encoded by the germline V gene (reference sequence) are PRHDT and FYEKMQ. Its CDR3 holds 14 amino acids, cysteine through phenylalanine. Of all the DNA, just the CDR3 is kept, 42 bases in frame from base 1. V loses 5 bases at its end and J loses 3 bases; junction bases beyond the gene matches: 5. Libraries came from the immunoSEQ multiplex PCR assay. TCRdb limited this immuneACCESS table to in-frame rearrangements with V and J called. A share of clones is missing; checked studies link under half to unresolved V genes, and the rest is unexplained. This sample gives some 40,000 clones in total; 90% of them show up just once. Of the sample, 4% to 5% is held by the ten largest clones.

The sequence derives from a female donor in good health, enrolled as a control in a pregnancy study. The sample consisted of peripheral blood, taken in the second trimester of pregnancy. In this chain, TRBV13 is recombined with TRBJ2-7, with 9 junctional bases fitting TRBD1. The sequence in DNA is TGTGCCAGCAGCGATCGGGACAGGGACTACGAGCAGTACTTC. Its translation reads: CASSDRDRDYEQYF.